This is a list of T cell receptor beta chains from one sample in a study of CD8 T cells in ankylosing spondylitis. TCRdb reprocessed the 5' RACE reads with MiXCR, giving one entry per CDR3 protein. The sample yields roughly 700,000 distinct CDR3 sequences, roughly 20% seen once. Input material: blood, either unsorted or a sorted T cell fraction (not recorded which). These receptors all stem from a male donor with ankylosing spondylitis. The conserved cysteine and the conserved F or W are not part of the CDR3 here. D genes are given only for firm matches.

d_call	j_call	cdr3_length	v_call	cdr3_aa
.	TRBJ2-1	13	TRBV4-2	ASSSRDPAINEQF
.	TRBJ1-2	10	TRBV20-1	SAREGRYGYT
TRBD1	TRBJ2-7	12	TRBV7-9	ASSSRTGIYEQY
.	TRBJ1-1	9	TRBV29-1	SVEGVTEAF
TRBD1	TRBJ2-7	13	TRBV6-2/TRBV6-3	ASSYRDSRSNEQY
.	TRBJ1-5	11	TRBV12-3/TRBV12-4	ASSFRGDQPQH
.	TRBJ2-5	8	TRBV20-1	SAGLETQY
TRBD1	TRBJ2-7	11	TRBV7-2	ASSSTLQGAQY
TRBD2	TRBJ2-4	12	TRBV20-1	SARGLAGDYIQY
.	TRBJ1-2	13	TRBV27	ASSKSNYVGEGYT
TRBD2	TRBJ2-7	14	TRBV29-1	SVAGRAGMVFDEQY
.	TRBJ2-7	12	TRBV5-1	ASSLGPTSYEQY
TRBD1	TRBJ2-1	12	TRBV5-1	ASSLETGLREQF
TRBD2	TRBJ2-6	19	TRBV28	ASSSPLAYERENSGANVLT
.	TRBJ1-1	13	TRBV7-9	ASSLKFGGLSEAF
TRBD2	TRBJ2-1	12	TRBV12-3/TRBV12-4	ASNPTSSYNEQF
.	TRBJ2-7	12	TRBV12-3/TRBV12-4	ASSFSGYSYEQY
TRBD1	TRBJ2-5	13	TRBV24-1	ATSDRQGGLETQY
.	TRBJ1-1	11	TRBV6-2/TRBV6-3	ASSYILDTEAF
TRBD1	TRBJ1-2	11	TRBV7-2	ASSRTGDFGYT
TRBD1	TRBJ2-3	16	TRBV11-2	ASSSPRTGEGNTDTQY
.	TRBJ1-1	12	TRBV3-1	ASSQEGGPTEAF
.	TRBJ2-7	10	TRBV7-9	ASSARSYEQY
TRBD2	TRBJ2-3	17	TRBV6-5	ASSYSLVASGGPADTQY
.	TRBJ2-7	12	TRBV10-1	ASSEGVGPYEQY
TRBD1	TRBJ1-3	16	TRBV15	ATSRGLPGQGTGNTIY
TRBD1	TRBJ1-1	14	TRBV4-1	ASSQEPGQGGTEAF
TRBD1	TRBJ2-1	11	TRBV12-3/TRBV12-4	ASSLDRGDEQF
.	TRBJ1-4	14	TRBV4-2	ASSPTPGAGNEKLF
.	TRBJ1-5	11	TRBV3-1	ASSQWSGAPQH
TRBD2	TRBJ2-3	16	TRBV7-3	ASSLRLAGGTSTDTQY
TRBD1	TRBJ2-7	14	TRBV11-2	ASSFWLGGASYEQY